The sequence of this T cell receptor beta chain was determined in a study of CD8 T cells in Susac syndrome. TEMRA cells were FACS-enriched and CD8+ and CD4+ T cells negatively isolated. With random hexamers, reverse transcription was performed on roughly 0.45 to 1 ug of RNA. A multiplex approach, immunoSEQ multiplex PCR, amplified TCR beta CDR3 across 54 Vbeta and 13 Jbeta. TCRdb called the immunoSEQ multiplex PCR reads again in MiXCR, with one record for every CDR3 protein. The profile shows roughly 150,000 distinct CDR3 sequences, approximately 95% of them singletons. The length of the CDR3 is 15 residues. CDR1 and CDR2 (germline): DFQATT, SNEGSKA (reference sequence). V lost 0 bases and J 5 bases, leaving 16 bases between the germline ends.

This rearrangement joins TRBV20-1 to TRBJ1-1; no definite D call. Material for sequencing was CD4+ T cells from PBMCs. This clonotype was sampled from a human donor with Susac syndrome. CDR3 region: CSARDSGSPRTEAFF. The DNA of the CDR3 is TGCAGTGCTAGAGATTCTGGTTCCCCAAGGACTGAAGCTTTCTTT.